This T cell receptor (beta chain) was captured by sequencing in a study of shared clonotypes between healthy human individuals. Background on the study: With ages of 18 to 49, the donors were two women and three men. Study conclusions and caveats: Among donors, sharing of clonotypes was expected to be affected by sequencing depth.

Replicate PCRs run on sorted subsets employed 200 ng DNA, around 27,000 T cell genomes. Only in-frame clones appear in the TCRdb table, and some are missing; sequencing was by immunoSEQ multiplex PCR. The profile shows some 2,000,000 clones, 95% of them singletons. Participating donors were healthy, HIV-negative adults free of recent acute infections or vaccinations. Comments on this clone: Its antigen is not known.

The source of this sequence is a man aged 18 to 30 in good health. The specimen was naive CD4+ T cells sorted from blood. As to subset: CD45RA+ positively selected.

The CDR3 DNA reads as TGTGCCTGGAGTTGGGGAACAGGGAACACTGAAGCTTTCTTT. Its protein product is CAWSWGTGNTEAFF. V gene TRBV30 combines with J gene TRBJ1-1, with a tentative D call TRBD1 (5 bases). Trimming shortened V by 2 bases and J by 1 base, and 11 bases separated the two germline ends. The CDR3 is 14 residues long. In germline, CDR1 is GTSNPN, CDR2 SVGIG (reference sequence).